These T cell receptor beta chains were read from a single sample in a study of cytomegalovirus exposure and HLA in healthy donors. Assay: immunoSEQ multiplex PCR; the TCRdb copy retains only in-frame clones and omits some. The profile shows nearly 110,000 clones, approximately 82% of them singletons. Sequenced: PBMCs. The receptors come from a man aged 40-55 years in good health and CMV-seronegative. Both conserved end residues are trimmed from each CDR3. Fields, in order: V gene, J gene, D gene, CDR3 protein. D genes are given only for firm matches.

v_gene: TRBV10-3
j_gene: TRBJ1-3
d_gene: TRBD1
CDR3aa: AIREEGGGGGANTIY

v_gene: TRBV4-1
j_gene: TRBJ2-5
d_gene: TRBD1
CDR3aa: ASSQDHRGQPWETQY

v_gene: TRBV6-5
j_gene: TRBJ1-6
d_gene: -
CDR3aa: ASSYSGQGSPPLH

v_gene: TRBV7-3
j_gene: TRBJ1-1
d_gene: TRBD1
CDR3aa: ASSLKGQTEAF

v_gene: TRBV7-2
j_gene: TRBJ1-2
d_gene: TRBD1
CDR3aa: ASSLSGTGIRGYT

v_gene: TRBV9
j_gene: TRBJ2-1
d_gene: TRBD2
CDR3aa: ASSPTSGGAWEQF

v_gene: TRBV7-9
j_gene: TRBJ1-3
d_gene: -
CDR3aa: ASSPDRPSGNTIY

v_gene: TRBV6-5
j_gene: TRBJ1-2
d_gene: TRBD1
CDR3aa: ASSFTGDYGYT

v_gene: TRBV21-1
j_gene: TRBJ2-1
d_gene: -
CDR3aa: ASRRTSGGNYNEQF

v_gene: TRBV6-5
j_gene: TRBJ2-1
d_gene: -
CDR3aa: ASGGNSYNEQF

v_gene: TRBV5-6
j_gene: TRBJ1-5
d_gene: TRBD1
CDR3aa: ASSLTGGNQPQH

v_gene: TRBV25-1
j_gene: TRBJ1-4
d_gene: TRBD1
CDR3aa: ASSDLGTGDGEKLF

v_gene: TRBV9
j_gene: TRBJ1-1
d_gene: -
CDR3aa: ASSVGPDADTEAF

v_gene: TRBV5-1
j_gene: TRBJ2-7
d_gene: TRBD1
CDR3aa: ASSLFGDSSYEQY

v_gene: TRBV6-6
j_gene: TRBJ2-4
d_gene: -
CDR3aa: ASSSGVSGAYIQY

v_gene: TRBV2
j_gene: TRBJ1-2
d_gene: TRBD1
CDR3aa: ASRDRGSGYT

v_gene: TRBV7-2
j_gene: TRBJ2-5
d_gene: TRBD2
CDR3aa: ASSSFTAGTSGY

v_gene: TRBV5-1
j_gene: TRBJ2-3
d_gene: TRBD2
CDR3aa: ASRETSGGEGSQY

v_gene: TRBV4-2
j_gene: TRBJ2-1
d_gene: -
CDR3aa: ASSQSRDFINEQF

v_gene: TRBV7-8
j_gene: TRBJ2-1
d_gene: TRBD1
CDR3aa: ASSSPDRGYNEQF

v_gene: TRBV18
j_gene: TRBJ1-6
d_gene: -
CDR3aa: ASSPEQGYNSPLH

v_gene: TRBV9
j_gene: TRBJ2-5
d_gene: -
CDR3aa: ASSVDQAAETQY

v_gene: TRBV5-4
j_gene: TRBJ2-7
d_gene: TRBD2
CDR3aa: ASSLGGGVEQY

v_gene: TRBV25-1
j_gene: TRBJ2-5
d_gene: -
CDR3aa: ASSDDRGGETQY

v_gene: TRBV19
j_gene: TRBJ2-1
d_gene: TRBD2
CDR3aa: ASSRGLQLFNEQF

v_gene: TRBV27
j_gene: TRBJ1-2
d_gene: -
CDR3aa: ASSLRTDYGYT

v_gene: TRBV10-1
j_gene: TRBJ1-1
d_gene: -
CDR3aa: ASSANQDTEAF

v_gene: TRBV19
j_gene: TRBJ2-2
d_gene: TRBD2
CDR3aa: ASRRLAGNTGELF

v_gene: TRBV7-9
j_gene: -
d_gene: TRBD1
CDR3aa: ASSLRQGLGYEQY

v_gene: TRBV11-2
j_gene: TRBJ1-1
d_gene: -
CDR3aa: ASQSGGRSTEAF